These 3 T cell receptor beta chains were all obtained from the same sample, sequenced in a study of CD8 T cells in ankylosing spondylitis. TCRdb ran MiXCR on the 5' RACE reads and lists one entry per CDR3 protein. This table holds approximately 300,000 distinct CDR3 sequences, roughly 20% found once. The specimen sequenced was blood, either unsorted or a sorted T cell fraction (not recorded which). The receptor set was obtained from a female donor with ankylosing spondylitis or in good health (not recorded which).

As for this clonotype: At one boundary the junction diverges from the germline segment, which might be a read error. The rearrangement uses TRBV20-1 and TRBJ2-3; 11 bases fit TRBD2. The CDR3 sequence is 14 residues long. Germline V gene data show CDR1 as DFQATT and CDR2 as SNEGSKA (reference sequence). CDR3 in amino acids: CSAVAGGNTVTQYF. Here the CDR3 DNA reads TGCAGTGCAGTAGCGGGAGGGAACACAGTTACGCAGTATTTT.

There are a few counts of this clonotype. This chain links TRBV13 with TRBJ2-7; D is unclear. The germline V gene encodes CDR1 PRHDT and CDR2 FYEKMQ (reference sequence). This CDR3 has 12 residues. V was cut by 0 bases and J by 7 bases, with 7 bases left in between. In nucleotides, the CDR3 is TGTGCCAGCAGCTTAGGCAGGCGAGAGCAGTACTTC. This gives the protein CASSLGRREQYF.

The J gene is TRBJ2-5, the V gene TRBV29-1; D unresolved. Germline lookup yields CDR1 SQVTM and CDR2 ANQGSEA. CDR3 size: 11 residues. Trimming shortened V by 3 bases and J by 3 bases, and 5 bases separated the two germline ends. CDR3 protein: CSVEPKETQYF. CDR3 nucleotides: TGCAGCGTTGAGCCAAAAGAGACCCAGTACTTC.